Following are 22 T cell receptor beta chains from one sample sequenced in a study of blood T cells in healthy people across ages (dated by TCRdb to about 2015). Library method: 5' RACE. Sequencing instrument: Illumina HiSeq 2500. The second PCR ran for roughly 7 to 12 cycles and used a J-beta primer mix along with a sample-barcoded 5' primer. In TCRdb, the public reads were trimmed at Q25 with fastp and aligned with MiXCR, with productive beta chains retained. Entries that share a CDR3 protein sequence are merged under the most common genes and DNA. This sample has about 840,000 distinct CDR3 sequences in its table, and under 35% of those were observed once. 10% of the sample rests with the top ten. These same data were also listed under a study on T cells of mothers and their children.

The material sequenced was blood. Source of these receptors: a woman aged 40 to 50 in good health.

This rearrangement joins TRBV5-1 to TRBJ2-5, with D perhaps TRBD1 (5 bases). Trimming left V 4 bases short and J 2 bases short, with 15 bases between. Germline V gives CDR1 SGHRS, CDR2 YFSETQ. This CDR3 has 15 residues. CDR3 nucleotide sequence: TGCGCCAGCAGCCCTCTTCTAGGGGCACAAGAGACCCAGTACTTC. Amino acid sequence: CASSPLLGAQETQYF. Variable domain in full (rest from reference TRBV5-1 and TRBJ2-5): KAGVTQTPRYLIKTRGQQVTLSCSPISGHRSVSWYQQTPGQGLQFLFEYFSETQRNKGNFPGRFSGRQFSNSRSEMNVSTLELGDSALYLCASSPLLGAQETQYFGPGTRLLVL.

The V gene is TRBV20-1, the J gene TRBJ1-4; the D is unclear. The CDR3 covers 18 residues. V lost 1 base, J lost 0 bases, and 18 bases lay in between. Germline V gene sequence: CDR1 DFQATT, CDR2 SNEGSKA (reference sequence). As DNA, the CDR3 is TGCAGTGCTAGAGGCCGACGAAAAGACTCTGCAACTAATGAAAAACTGTTTTTT. Its protein is CSARGRRKDSATNEKLFF.

The chain joins TRBV7-9 to TRBJ2-5; the match to TRBD2 covers 9 bases. Judging by the DNA end, TRBJ2-7 fits better; the J call may be wrong. This CDR3 is 16 amino acids long. Germline assignment: CDR1 SEHNR and CDR2 FQNEAQ (reference sequence). CDR3 sequence reads: CASSRPPSGVKYEQYF. Here the CDR3 DNA reads TGTGCCAGCAGCCGCCCGCCTAGCGGGGTTAAGTACGAGCAGTACTTC.

The chain joins TRBV4-2 to TRBJ1-2; D gene unclear. Germline CDR1 is LGHNA and CDR2 is YNFKEQ. This CDR3 is 16 amino acids long. Trimming took 0 bases from V and 1 from J, leaving 12 bases between them. This chain's CDR3 is CASSQEFTTDNYGYTF. In DNA form, the CDR3 reads TGTGCCAGCAGCCAAGAGTTCACCACAGATAACTATGGCTACACCTTC.

V is TRBV10-3 and J is TRBJ2-4, with a weak D call TRBD1 (5 bases). Trimming left V 0 bases short and J 0 bases short, with 9 bases between. From germline, CDR1 is ENHRY and CDR2 SYGVKD. This CDR3 has 16 residues. The CDR3 sequence is CAISESDTLAKNIQYF. Written as DNA, the CDR3 is TGTGCCATCAGTGAGTCGGACACCCTAGCCAAAAACATTCAGTACTTC.

There are many counts of this clonotype. V and J are TRBV7-9 and TRBJ2-7, with a tentative D call TRBD1 (6 bases). CDR1 SEHNR and CDR2 FQNEAQ come from the germline V gene (reference sequence). There are 13 residues in the CDR3. V was clipped by 5 bases and J by 3 bases, with 11 bases between them. CDR3 sequence: CASSRQVLYEQYF. As DNA, the CDR3 is TGTGCCAGCAGCCGACAGGTGCTCTACGAGCAGTACTTC. The full variable domain, in which reference TRBV7-9 and TRBJ2-7 provide the parts outside the CDR3, is DTGVSQNPRHKITKRGQNVTFRCDPISEHNRLYWYRQTLGQGPEFLTYFQNEAQLEKSRLLSDRFSAERPKGSFSTLEIQRTEQGDSAMYLCASSRQVLYEQYFGPGTRLTVT.

This chain links TRBV9 with TRBJ2-5; tentative D call: TRBD2 (6 bases). The closer fit of TRBJ2-1 to the DNA end suggests the J call may be wrong. The CDR3 contains 12 residues. Germline CDR1 and CDR2: SGDLS and YYNGEE. CDR3 region: CASKGGGETQFF. The CDR3 region has the DNA TGTGCCAGCAAGGGAGGTGGAGAAACCCAGTTCTTC.

Only a few counts were recorded for this clonotype. The chain uses TRBV5-1 and TRBJ2-7; D possibly corresponds to TRBD2 (5 bases). The V end was cut by 3 bases, the J end by 5 bases, with 12 bases between. The V gene's germline CDR1 is SGHRS and CDR2 YFSETQ. The CDR3 sequence is 13 residues long. The CDR3 DNA sequence: TGCGCCAGCAGCTACGGGGTACAAGACGAGCAGTACTTC. It yields the protein CASSYGVQDEQYF.

As to this clonotype: The conserved phenylalanine or tryptophan is not found at the CDR3 terminus, so this likely reflects a read error. The gene calls are TRBV28 and TRBJ2-5; TRBD1 agrees at 9 bases. The CDR3 is 14 residues long. Per the germline V gene, CDR1 is MDHEN and CDR2 is SYDVKM. The CDR3 reads CASSPGQGIREQYV. CDR3 bases: TGCGCCAGCAGTCCGGGACAGGGAATTAGGGAGCAGTACGTC.

This chain connects TRBV12-3 or TRBV12-4 to TRBJ2-1; D gene ambiguous. V gave up 7 bases and J gave up 13 bases, with 26 bases separating them. This CDR3 comprises 15 residues. Here the CDR3 reads CASTHQIGVLEEQFF. The CDR3 DNA is TGTGCCAGCACACACCAGATTGGGGTGCTTGAGGAACAGTTCTTC.

V and J are TRBV27 and TRBJ2-3, with 8 bases lining up with TRBD1. The CDR3 runs 17 residues. V was clipped by 5 bases and J by 3 bases; unmatched bases: 13. Germline V gene lookup returns CDR1 MNHEY and CDR2 SMNVEV (reference sequence). CDR3 residues: CASSRDRPSLLTDTQYF. The CDR3, as DNA: TGTGCCAGCAGTAGGGACAGGCCGTCCCTTTTAACAGATACGCAGTATTTT.

This chain uses TRBV3-1 with TRBJ1-1; D call uncertain. The CDR3 length is 13 residues. The V gene's germline CDR1 is LGHDT and CDR2 YNNKEL (reference sequence). Trimming cost V 1 base and J 7 bases, with 10 bases left between them. The CDR3 is CASSQVTGVEAFF. The CDR3 DNA is TGTGCCAGCAGCCAAGTGACCGGGGTTGAAGCTTTCTTT.

The V gene is TRBV12-3 or TRBV12-4, the J gene TRBJ1-2; TRBD1 matches at 8 bases. The CDR3 runs to 17 residues. Trimming took 2 bases from V and 4 from J; bases not matched to a gene: 12. DNA for the CDR3: TGTGCCAGCAGTTTAAGTCTTAAGCAGGGGGCTCTCTATGGCTACACCTTC. It specifies CASSLSLKQGALYGYTF.

This clonotype was detected many times. The chain combines TRBV10-3 with TRBJ2-5, with D possibly matching TRBD1 (5 bases). With 5 bases removed from V and 5 bases from J, the gap between germline ends came to 15 bases. Looked up from germline, CDR1 is ENHRY and CDR2 is SYGVKD. CDR3 length equals 14 residues. CDR3 nucleotides: TGTGCCATCAGTACCCATGAGGCAGGGGAGACCCAGTACTTC. Protein sequence: CAISTHEAGETQYF.

The rearrangement uses TRBV28 and TRBJ1-1; D unclear. CDR3 length: 14 residues. V lost 6 bases and J 0 bases, leaving 11 bases between the germline ends. Germline CDR1 MDHEN, CDR2 SYDVKM. CDR3 in amino acids: CASRSGVMNTEAFF. The CDR3 bases are TGTGCCAGCAGGTCGGGAGTTATGAACACTGAAGCTTTCTTT.

Details on this clonotype: This clone may be a read error of a much larger clone one base away. The rearrangement links TRBV7-2 to TRBJ2-1, with 8 nucleotides matching TRBD2. V lost 6 bases to trimming and J lost 2 bases; unmatched junction nucleotides: 12. CDR3 size: 17 residues. Per the germline V gene, CDR1 is SGHTA and CDR2 is FQGNSA. In nucleotides, the CDR3 is TGTGCCAGCAGGACCGGGTGGGGAGCGGGGGCCTACAATGAGCAGTTCTTC. It codes for CASRTGWGAGAYNEQFF.

The CDR3 region is CASSRQGTAARPGYTF. DNA of the CDR3: TGTGCCAGCAGTCGCCAAGGGACAGCCGCTCGCCCAGGCTACACCTTC. The chain links TRBV28 to TRBJ1-2, with 7 nucleotides matching TRBD1. The germline V gene has CDR1 MDHEN and CDR2 SYDVKM. Unmatched junction bases numbered 17, after V lost 5 bases and J lost 8 bases. This CDR3 is 16 amino acids long.

This clonotype was seen more than once but under ten times. The chain joins TRBV5-6 to TRBJ1-2; D unclear. The CDR3 is 15 amino acids. The germline gives CDR1 SGHDT, CDR2 YYEEEE. The ends were cut back, 4 bases at V and 0 bases at J, with 13 bases in the middle. The CDR3 protein is CASSPVLSTNYGYTF. The CDR3 nucleotides read TGTGCCAGCAGCCCCGTGCTGTCGACTAACTATGGCTACACCTTC. The variable domain in full, with the rest retrieved from reference TRBV5-6 and TRBJ1-2, is DAGVTQSPTHLIKTRGQQVTLRCSPKSGHDTVSWYQQALGQGPQFIFQYYEEEERQRGNFPDRFSGHQFPNYSSELNVNALLLGDSALYLCASSPVLSTNYGYTFGSGTRLTVV.

This clonotype was counted many times. CDR3 in amino acids: CASSSGGDPYEQYF. In DNA form, the CDR3 reads TGTGCCAGCAGTAGCGGAGGGGATCCCTACGAGCAGTACTTC. The V gene is TRBV28, the J gene TRBJ2-7, with TRBD2 as a possible D gene (6 bases). Trimming pared 5 bases from V and 2 bases from J, leaving 13 bases between. CDR1 is MDHEN and CDR2 is SYDVKM in the germline V gene. CDR3 size: 14 residues.

The CDR3 DNA reads as TGTGCCACAAGGGACACCAACCAAGAGACCCAGTACTTC. The encoded protein is CATRDTNQETQYF. V usage is TRBV24-1 and J usage is TRBJ2-5, with D perhaps TRBD1 (6 bases). This CDR3 is 13 amino acids long. Germline V CDR1 and CDR2: KGHDR, SFDVKD. V gave up 10 bases and J gave up 0 bases, with 11 bases separating them.

The chain carries TRBV10-3 and TRBJ1-5; TRBD1 is a possible D gene (5 bases). V lost 2 bases and J lost 7, with 12 bases in between. The germline V gene has CDR1 ENHRY and CDR2 SYGVKD. The CDR3 consists of 14 residues. CDR3 sequence: CAISENGGRQPQHF. CDR3 coding DNA: TGTGCCATCAGTGAGAATGGGGGTAGGCAGCCCCAGCATTTT.

This clonotype was counted only a few times. The chain recombines TRBV7-9 with TRBJ2-7; 12 bases map to TRBD2. CDR1 and CDR2 from the germline V gene are SEHNR and FQNEAQ (reference sequence). After removal of 5 bases from V and 3 bases from J, the junction contained 5 bases not matched to a gene. The CDR3 consists of 15 residues. CDR3 protein: CASSRTSGGLYEQYF. The CDR3 DNA reads as TGTGCCAGCAGCCGCACTAGCGGGGGGCTCTACGAGCAGTACTTC.